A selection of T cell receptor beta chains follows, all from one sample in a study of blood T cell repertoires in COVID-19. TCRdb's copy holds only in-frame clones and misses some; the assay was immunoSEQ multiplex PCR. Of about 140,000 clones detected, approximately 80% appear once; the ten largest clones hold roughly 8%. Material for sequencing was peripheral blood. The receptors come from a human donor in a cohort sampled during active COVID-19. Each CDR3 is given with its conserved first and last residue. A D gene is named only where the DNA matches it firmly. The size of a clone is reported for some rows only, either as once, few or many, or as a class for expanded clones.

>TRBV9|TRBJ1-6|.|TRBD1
CASSVVRGRLMSNSPLHF
TGTGCCAGCAGCGTAGTGAGGGGGCGCTTGATGTCGAATTCACCCCTCCACTTT
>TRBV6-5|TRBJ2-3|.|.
CASNSHTDTQYF
TGTGCCAGCAATAGTCACACAGATACGCAGTATTTT
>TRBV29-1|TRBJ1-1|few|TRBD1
CSVEHGTGGRTEAFF
TGCAGCGTGGAACACGGGACAGGGGGCAGGACTGAAGCTTTCTTT
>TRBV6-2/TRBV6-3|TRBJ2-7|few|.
CASSPQYRDFSSYEQYF
TGTGCCAGCAGCCCACAGTACCGGGATTTTAGCTCCTACGAGCAGTACTTC
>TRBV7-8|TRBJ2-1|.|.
CASSLADRSGSSYNEQFF
TGTGCCAGCAGCTTAGCAGATAGGTCGGGGAGCTCCTACAATGAGCAGTTCTTC
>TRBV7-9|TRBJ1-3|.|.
CASSLWETGNTIYF
TGTGCCAGCAGCTTATGGGAGACTGGAAACACCATATATTTT
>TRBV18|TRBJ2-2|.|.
CASSPSRAPNTGELFF
TGTGCCAGCTCACCATCGAGGGCCCCGAACACCGGGGAGCTGTTTTTT
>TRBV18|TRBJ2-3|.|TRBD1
CASSPAIRDRGADTQYF
TGTGCCAGCTCACCCGCAATCCGGGACAGGGGGGCAGATACGCAGTATTTT
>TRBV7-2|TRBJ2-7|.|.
CASSLMEGWAYEQYF
TGTGCCAGCAGCTTAATGGAGGGCTGGGCCTACGAGCAGTACTTC
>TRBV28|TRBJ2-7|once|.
CASSHEGYEQYF
TGTGCCAGCTCTCACGAGGGCTACGAGCAGTACTTC
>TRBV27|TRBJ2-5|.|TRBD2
CASSPRLAGRQETQYF
TGTGCCAGCAGTCCAAGACTAGCGGGACGCCAAGAGACCCAGTACTTC
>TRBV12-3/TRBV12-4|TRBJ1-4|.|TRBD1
CASRGTVREKLFF
TGTGCCAGCAGGGGGACAGTTCGTGAAAAACTGTTTTTT
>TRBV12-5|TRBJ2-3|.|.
CASALGGASTDTQYF
TGTGCTAGTGCTTTAGGGGGGGCAAGCACAGATACGCAGTATTTT
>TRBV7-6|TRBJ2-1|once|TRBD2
CASSDPGAGGPNEQFF
TGTGCCAGCAGCGATCCAGGAGCGGGAGGGCCTAATGAGCAGTTCTTC
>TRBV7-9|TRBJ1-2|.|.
CASSPSQGILYGYTF
TGTGCCAGCAGCCCCTCCCAGGGGATCCTCTATGGCTACACCTTC
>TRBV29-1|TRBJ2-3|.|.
CSVDTGGTDTQYF
TGCAGCGTTGATACGGGAGGCACAGATACGCAGTATTTT
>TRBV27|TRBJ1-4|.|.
CASSLWAGATNEKLFF
TGTGCCAGCAGTTTATGGGCCGGGGCAACTAATGAAAAACTGTTTTTT
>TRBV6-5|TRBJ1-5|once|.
CASTTGWDQPQHF
TGTGCCAGCACAACAGGTTGGGATCAGCCCCAGCATTTT
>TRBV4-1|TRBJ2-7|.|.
CASSLSLQGSYEQYF
TGCGCCAGCAGCCTGTCCTTACAGGGCTCCTACGAGCAGTACTTC
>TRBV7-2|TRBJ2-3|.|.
CASSSFYDTQYF
TGTGCCAGCAGCTCCTTCTACGATACGCAGTATTTT
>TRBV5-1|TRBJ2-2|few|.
CASKTENTGELFF
TGCGCCAGTAAGACAGAGAACACCGGGGAGCTGTTTTTT
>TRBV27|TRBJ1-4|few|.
CASSPRTANEKLFF
TGTGCCAGCAGTCCAAGGACAGCAAATGAAAAACTGTTTTTT
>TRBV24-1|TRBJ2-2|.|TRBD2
CATSDSGTSGRNTGELFF
TGTGCCACCAGTGATTCCGGGACTAGCGGGAGAAATACCGGGGAGCTGTTTTTT
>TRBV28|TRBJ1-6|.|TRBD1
CASSFITGDNSPLHF
TGTGCCAGCAGTTTCATAACAGGGGATAATTCACCCCTCCACTTT
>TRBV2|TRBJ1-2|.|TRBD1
CASIGQALSGGYTF
TGTGCCAGCATCGGACAGGCTCTATCCGGTGGCTACACCTTC
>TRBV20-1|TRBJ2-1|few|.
CSARQYNEQFF
TGCAGTGCTAGACAGTACAATGAGCAGTTCTTC
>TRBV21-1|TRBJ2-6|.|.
CATSQGRGESGANVLTF
TGTGCCACCTCCCAGGGCAGGGGCGAATCTGGGGCCAACGTCCTGACTTTC
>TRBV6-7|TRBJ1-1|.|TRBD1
CASRGRDRGTEAFF
TGTGCCAGCAGAGGCCGGGACAGGGGAACTGAAGCTTTCTTT
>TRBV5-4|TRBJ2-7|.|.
CASSLPPGGLPREQYF
TGTGCCAGCAGCTTGCCCCCGGGTGGTCTACCCCGCGAGCAGTACTTC
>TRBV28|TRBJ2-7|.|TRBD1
CASSGQGRAYEQYF
TGTGCCAGCAGCGGACAGGGCCGGGCCTACGAGCAGTACTTC
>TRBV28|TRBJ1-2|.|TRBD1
CATTGTGFVSDGYTF
TGTGCCACAACCGGGACAGGGTTTGTGAGCGATGGCTACACCTTC